Given below is one TCR beta chain in context. In the original processing: Reference gene primer amplification gave estimated nucleated cell counts. Some clones are missing from TCRdb's copy, which holds only in-frame ones; the method was immunoSEQ multiplex PCR. The V and J calls and clone size are taken from that table; D and trimming were inferred from the DNA. The data hold about 73,000 clones, with about 88% observed a single time. The record originates from a study of blood T cell repertoires in COVID-19. Across the study: Acute and convalescent COVID-19 specimens originated in the United States, Italy and Spain.

This CDR3 is 15 amino acids long. Germline V lookup: CDR1 SGHDT, CDR2 YYEEEE. V lost 4 bases, J lost 4 bases, and 15 bases lay in between. The J gene is TRBJ1-3, the V gene TRBV5-6; weak D call: TRBD1 (5 bases). Sequenced material: peripheral blood. This clonotype was obtained from a woman older than 75 with active or convalescent COVID-19. Here the CDR3 DNA reads TGTGCCAGCAGCCCGGGCGGGGGATCCGGAAACACCATATATTTT. This sequence encodes CASSPGGGSGNTIYF.